These 4 T cell receptor beta chains share one sample of origin, sequenced in a study of cytomegalovirus exposure and HLA in healthy donors. The PCR made use of 60 Vbeta and 13 Jbeta primers. Sequencing was performed with immunoSEQ multiplex PCR; in TCRdb, only in-frame clones are kept and a portion is missing. The top ten hold approximately 3.1% of the sample, which has about 170,000 clones, 65% to 80% seen once. The material sequenced was PBMCs. The receptors here all came from a woman between 50 and 59 years old in good health and CMV-seropositive.

This chain links TRBV5-4 with TRBJ2-3; 7 bases are a match to TRBD1. Germline V gives CDR1 SGHNT, CDR2 YYREEE (reference sequence). There are 13 residues in the CDR3. V was pared by 3 bases and J by 6 bases, with 4 bases of the junction left unmatched. The CDR3 bases are TGTGCCAGCAGCTCACAGGGGACCGATACGCAGTATTTT. It yields the protein CASSSQGTDTQYF.

This clone was picked up a small number of times. This rearrangement joins TRBV2 to TRBJ1-4, with 8 nucleotides matching TRBD1. CDR1 SNHLY and CDR2 FYNNEI come from the germline V gene. V dropped 6 bases and J dropped 4; count of bases not matched to a gene: 7. CDR3 length: 15 amino acids. The CDR3 DNA reads as TGTGCCAGCAGGGAACGGACAGGGTTTAATGAAAAACTGTTTTTT. Translation gives CASRERTGFNEKLFF.

There are a few counts of this clone. The V and J genes are TRBV18 and TRBJ1-1; D may be TRBD1 (5 bases). The CDR3 consists of 15 residues. In germline, CDR1 is KGHSH, CDR2 LQKENI. Trimming removed 3 bases at V and 5 bases at J, with 16 bases between. CDR3 in DNA: TGTGCCAGCTCACCGGCTACAGACGGGGGTACTGAAGCTTTCTTT. Translation: CASSPATDGGTEAFF.

The chain couples TRBV18 to TRBJ1-2, with TRBD1 identical over 8 bases. Germline V lookup: CDR1 KGHSH, CDR2 LQKENI. Trimming at V came to 3 bases and at J to 7 bases, leaving 7 bases not matched to a gene. The CDR3 covers 14 residues. In DNA, the CDR3 is TGTGCCAGCTCACCGTCGACAGGGGAGCGTGGCTACACCTTC. Residues: CASSPSTGERGYTF.